This T cell receptor beta chain is drawn from a study of PD-L1 blockade in urothelial cancer (dated by TCRdb to the late 2010s). Regarding the study in general: Therapy was started around 2014 for all patients, and atezolizumab 1,200 mg was administered intravenously every 3 weeks. Blood samples gave a median of 141,255 T cells and some 83,000 unique TCRs, with a median clonality of around 0.08. Whole exome sequencing and RNA sequencing of pretreatment tumors were performed alongside TCR sequencing in the same patients. Under 10 patients reached durable clinical benefit, while 20 to 25 patients did not. Patients had an ECOG performance status of 0 or 1 and had received between 0 and 3 prior chemotherapy regimens. Somatic, immune and clinical correlates of response to PD-L1 blockade with atezolizumab in urothelial cancer were the focus of an exploratory multi-omic analysis. Blood samples were analyzed at two time points: 3 weeks after treatment start (second dose) and 6 weeks after treatment start. Progression-free survival longer than 6 months counted as durable clinical benefit, and TCR features were additionally tested against both progression-free and overall survival. About 90% of the 29 patients were identified as males with urothelial cancer of bladder origin, and a prior smoking history was reported by 18 of 29 patients. TCR sequencing covered pretreatment tumor samples and matched, serially collected peripheral blood taken before and after atezolizumab treatment. Pretreatment blood TCR-seq was available for twenty-nine patients, at least one posttreatment blood collection was obtained for 25 or so patients, and tumor TCR-seq was available for 25 or so patients.

The research as a whole found: Small sample size (n ≈ 29) and many exploratory analyses mean the results are intended to be hypothesis-generating. Among patients with durable benefit, tumor-associated TCR clones showed greater expansion in peripheral blood 3 weeks after treatment started (n of about 20, p = 0.022). A pretreatment peripheral blood TCR clonality below the median was linked to improved progression-free and overall survival.

This clone was seen just once. The antigen it binds to is not known. No base qualities exist here, and no much larger clone lies one base off it. To estimate absolute template abundance from read counts, synthetic TCR analog templates were spiked into each PCR. The immunoSEQ assay used bias-controlled V and J gene primers to amplify TCRbeta CDR3 regions from genomic DNA. Sequencing of rearranged TCRbeta segments was performed at approximately 20X coverage. Per the authors' processing: Clustering was used to correct sequencing errors, and CDR3s were annotated against IMGT so that V, D and J genes could be assigned. Only productive TCRbeta rearrangements were used in downstream analyses, excluding out-of-frame or stop-codon sequences. Clonality was calculated as one minus the Shannon entropy normalized by the log of the number of unique productive sequences. Clones differing between time points or between blood and tumor were identified by Fisher's exact test with Benjamini-Hochberg correction at adjusted p below 0.01. TCRdb provides this immuneACCESS table in a form limited to in-frame rearrangements. Some clones are lacking; in checked studies, under half of them reflect an unresolved V gene, and why the rest are absent is not known. Clone size and V and J calls were adopted from that table, with D and trimming inferred from the DNA. The sample includes 35,000 or so clones, with 83% observed a single time. The ten largest clones take up roughly 16% of the sample.

The cohort comprised around 31 patients with locally advanced or metastatic urothelial carcinoma treated at Memorial Sloan Kettering on a trial protocol. Peripheral blood mononuclear cells were collected pretreatment and during treatment, with between 1 and 8 total time points per patient. The Qiagen DNeasy Blood extraction kit was used to purify genomic DNA from total PBMCs and tumor samples. PBMCs were collected pretreatment and during treatment, and were isolated and stored as previously described. This receptor was taken from a man aged 60 to 69 with urothelial cancer. The material sequenced was PBMCs, taken around atezolizumab (anti-PD-L1) treatment.

The CDR3 has the sequence CASNLPRGSETQYF. At the DNA level, the sequence is TGTGCCAGCAACCTTCCACGGGGGTCGGAGACCCAGTACTTC. Rearrangement joined TRBV27 to TRBJ2-5; the D gene is possibly TRBD2, with 6 bases matching. V is clipped by 7 bases and J by 5 bases, and the sequence between their germline boundaries is 17 bases long. The CDR3 sequence holds 14 residues, the cysteine and phenylalanine included. Left in the record is the CDR3 DNA by itself, 42 bases read in frame from the first base. Reading the germline V gene (reference sequence) gives CDR1 MNHEY and CDR2 SMNVEV.